These 24 T cell receptor beta chains were all obtained from the same sample, sequenced in a study of control samples from healthy donors and cancer patients. The table came from immunoSEQ multiplex PCR; TCRdb's copy has only in-frame clones and leaves some out. Of approximately 100,000 clones in the sample, roughly nine tenths were seen once. Sequenced input: blood. The receptors come from a human donor in good health. The donor label of this sample is uncertain.

The V gene is TRBV2, the J gene TRBJ2-5; 10 bases are shared with TRBD2. CDR1 and CDR2 (germline): SNHLY, FYNNEI. V lost 3 bases and J lost 5; bases outside the gene matches: 6. The CDR3 is 15 residues long. The CDR3 nucleotides are TGTGCCAGCAGTGACGTAGCGGGGGGAAGGGAGACCCAGTACTTC. This sequence encodes CASSDVAGGRETQYF.

The chain joins TRBV7-3 to TRBJ2-2; D is unclear. Trimming took off 2 bases at V and 7 bases at J, with 8 bases between the two ends. Germline-derived CDR1 and CDR2 are SGHTA and FQGTGA. This CDR3 is built from 13 residues. CDR3 in DNA: TGTGCCAGCAGCTTAGGGCGAGACGGGGAGCTGTTTTTT. Its translation: CASSLGRDGELFF.

This chain uses TRBV19 with TRBJ2-4; tentatively, D is TRBD1 (6 bases). Germline V gene lookup returns CDR1 LNHDA and CDR2 SQIVND (reference sequence). Trimming took 3 bases from V and 0 from J, leaving 9 bases between them. The CDR3 runs 15 residues. This CDR3 reads CASSIQGLAKNIQYF. CDR3 sequence (DNA): TGTGCCAGTAGTATCCAGGGGCTAGCCAAAAACATTCAGTACTTC.

This sequence joins TRBV19 and TRBJ1-6, with 8 bases lining up with TRBD1. The trim removed 10 bases at V and 1 base at J, leaving 9 bases unmatched. The CDR3 covers 16 residues. From germline, CDR1 is LNHDA and CDR2 SQIVND (reference sequence). CDR3 bases: TGTGCCACCGAGGACAGGGCACGGTCCTATAATTCACCCCTCCACTTT. Translation: CATEDRARSYNSPLHF.

The chain combines TRBV5-1 with TRBJ2-1; 10 positions match TRBD2. CDR3 length equals 15 residues. Germline CDR1 SGHRS, CDR2 YFSETQ. The V segment lost 4 bases and the J segment 6 bases; nucleotides outside the gene matches: 7. The CDR3 is CASSQGSGGVNEQFF. CDR3 sequence (DNA): TGCGCCAGCAGCCAAGGGAGCGGGGGGGTCAATGAGCAGTTCTTC.

This chain uses TRBV20-1 with TRBJ2-7; a possible D gene is TRBD1 (5 bases). This CDR3 region has 14 residues. V shed 3 bases and J shed 2 bases, with 14 bases lying between them. CDR1 is DFQATT, CDR2 SNEGSKA, per germline (reference sequence). The CDR3 spells CSASLRTTTYEQYF. CDR3 bases: TGCAGTGCTAGTTTACGGACAACGACCTACGAGCAGTACTTC.

This clone was seen once. An end of the junction does not agree with germline; a read error may underlie this. The sample has other DNA sequences that encode this CDR3 too. The genes are TRBV7-9 and TRBJ2-5; no clear D. CDR1 and CDR2 (germline): SEHNR, FQNEAQ (reference sequence). The CDR3 has 15 amino acids. The DNA for the CDR3 is TGTGCCAGCAGCTTAGTCGAGTTCCGGCAAGAAACCCAGTACTTC. It translates to CASSLVEFRQETQYF.

J is TRBJ2-5 and V is TRBV29-1, with D hard to call. The V gene's germline CDR1 is SQVTM and CDR2 ANQGSEA. Trimming removed 3 bases at V and 4 bases at J, with 12 bases between. The CDR3 is 13 residues long. Written as DNA, the CDR3 is TGCAGCGTTGATACCCAGGTCGGAGAGACCCAGTACTTC. Protein sequence: CSVDTQVGETQYF.

This chain connects TRBV5-4 to TRBJ1-1; no definite D call. This CDR3 is 12 amino acids long. Trimming took off 0 bases at V and 3 bases at J, with 3 bases between the two ends. CDR1 and CDR2 (germline): SGHNT, YYREEE (reference sequence). CDR3 sequence: CASSLDYTEAFF. The CDR3 DNA reads as TGTGCCAGCAGCTTGGATTACACTGAAGCTTTCTTT.

The chain recombines TRBV6-5 with TRBJ1-5; D possibly corresponds to TRBD1 (5 bases). Germline assignment: CDR1 MNHEY and CDR2 SVGAGI. Between the trimmed V and J ends, which lost 7 bases and 0 bases, there was a span of 13 bases. The CDR3 consists of 15 residues. CDR3: CASTPVGVSNQPQHF. CDR3 DNA sequence: TGTGCCAGCACCCCGGTAGGGGTTAGCAATCAGCCCCAGCATTTT.

V usage is TRBV3-1 (or the pseudogene TRBV3-2) and J usage is TRBJ1-3, with unresolved D. Looked up from germline, CDR1 is LGHDT and CDR2 is YNNKEL (reference sequence). The CDR3 extends over 15 amino acids. Deletions cut 1 base from V and 4 bases from J, with 11 bases between. The CDR3 DNA follows: TGTGCCAGCAGCCAAGGGGCCCAAGGGGGAAACACCATATATTTT. Translated, it gives CASSQGAQGGNTIYF.

The chain is built from TRBV10-3 and TRBJ1-3; D may be TRBD1 (5 bases). CDR1 is ENHRY, CDR2 SYGVKD, per germline. V was clipped by 0 bases and J by 3 bases, with 12 bases between them. The CDR3 is 16 residues long. The CDR3, as DNA: TGTGCCATCAGTGAGTCTAGGGGCGCAAGTGGAAACACCATATATTTT. Its protein is CAISESRGASGNTIYF.

Only one count was recorded for this clone. The chain has TRBV5-6 and TRBJ1-1; 9 nucleotides line up with TRBD1. Germline-derived CDR1 and CDR2 are SGHDT and YYEEEE. The CDR3 extends over 14 amino acids. The V and J ends lost 4 bases and 3 bases, in that order; junction bases with no gene match: 4. The CDR3 loop is CASSRDRVDTEAFF. The CDR3 DNA follows: TGTGCCAGCAGCAGGGACAGGGTGGACACTGAAGCTTTCTTT.

V usage is TRBV10-3 and J usage is TRBJ2-7; perhaps TRBD2 as D (6 bases). The CDR3 extends over 11 amino acids. V gave up 11 bases and J gave up 4 bases, with 12 bases separating them. Germline CDR1 is ENHRY and CDR2 is SYGVKD. The CDR3 spells CAAGRTYEQYF. Here the CDR3 DNA reads TGTGCCGCGGGACGGACTTACGAGCAGTACTTC.

The chain uses TRBV19 and TRBJ1-5, with 10 bases fitting TRBD1. The trim removed 3 bases at V and 8 bases at J, leaving 4 bases unmatched. CDR1 LNHDA and CDR2 SQIVND come from the germline V gene (reference sequence). The CDR3 has 14 residues. CDR3 coding DNA: TGTGCCAGTAGTATCGGACAGGGGGTTAAGCCCCAGCATTTT. This encodes CASSIGQGVKPQHF.

The chain couples TRBV24-1 to TRBJ2-2; possible D gene TRBD1, 5 bases. Deletions cut 1 base from V and 5 bases from J, with 16 bases between. CDR1 is KGHDR and CDR2 is SFDVKD in the germline V gene. The CDR3 is 17 amino acids. CDR3 nucleotide sequence: TGTGCCACCAGTGATTTTCCCCTCGGGCAGGGAACCGGGGAGCTGTTTTTT. It is translated as CATSDFPLGQGTGELFF.

The CDR3 protein is CASSYSLPDIYEQYF. The CDR3 DNA sequence: TGTGCCAGCAGTTACTCGTTGCCAGACATCTACGAGCAGTACTTC. This chain connects TRBV6-5 to TRBJ2-7; D remains unclear. Germline V gene sequence: CDR1 MNHEY, CDR2 SVGAGI. The CDR3 extends over 15 amino acids. The V end lost 0 bases, the J end lost 3 bases, and 12 bases lay between the germline ends.

The CDR3 reads CASSLSSMNTEAFF. The CDR3 DNA is TGTGCCAGCAGTTTATCCAGTATGAACACTGAAGCTTTCTTT. This rearrangement joins TRBV27 to TRBJ1-1, with D unresolved. Germline loops: CDR1 MNHEY, CDR2 SMNVEV (reference sequence). The V and J ends lost 0 bases and 0 bases respectively, with 5 bases between them. The CDR3 contains 14 residues.

Only one count was recorded for this clone. The V gene is TRBV20-1, the J gene TRBJ1-2; D is uncertain. This CDR3 comprises 11 residues. Looked up from germline, CDR1 is DFQATT and CDR2 is SNEGSKA (reference sequence). Trimming took off 8 bases at V and 5 bases at J, with 12 bases between the two ends. CDR3 in amino acids: CSLGVGYGYTF. CDR3 bases: TGCAGTCTCGGGGTGGGGTATGGCTACACCTTC.

This chain connects TRBV24-1 to TRBJ2-6; no reliable D call. V lost 3 bases, J lost 2 bases, and 10 bases lay in between. The germline CDR1 and CDR2 sequences are KGHDR and SFDVKD. This CDR3 has 16 amino acids. The DNA for the CDR3 is TGTGCCACCAGTGATGCAACTGGGACTGGGGCCAACGTCCTGACTTTC. As protein: CATSDATGTGANVLTF.

The chain uses TRBV20-1 and TRBJ1-4; TRBD1 might be the D (5 bases). CDR1 DFQATT and CDR2 SNEGSKA come from the germline V gene (reference sequence). V was clipped by 3 bases and J by 5 bases, with 13 bases between them. This CDR3 contains 14 residues. In DNA, the CDR3 is TGCAGTGCTAGTCCGTCAGGGCCAAATGAAAAACTGTTTTTT. Encoded protein: CSASPSGPNEKLFF.

The V call is TRBV24-1, the J call TRBJ2-7; TRBD1 matches at 9 bases. CDR1 is KGHDR, CDR2 SFDVKD, per germline. CDR3 length: 15 amino acids. The V gene end was trimmed by 7 bases and the J gene end by 1 base; junction bases not matched to a gene: 7. The CDR3 nucleotides are TGTGCCACCAGCAATCCGGGACAGGGTTCCTACGAGCAGTACTTC. As protein: CATSNPGQGSYEQYF.

This chain connects TRBV3-1 (or the pseudogene TRBV3-2) to TRBJ1-6, with D uncertain. This CDR3 is 16 amino acids long. V lost 3 bases and J lost 5, with 14 bases in between. Germline CDR1 LGHDT, CDR2 YNNKEL (reference sequence). CDR3 amino acids: CASSHTSIPHNSPLHF. In nucleotides, the CDR3 is TGTGCCAGCAGCCACACTTCAATACCGCATAATTCACCCCTCCACTTT.

This rearrangement joins TRBV15 to TRBJ2-1; D might be TRBD2 (7 bases). The length of the CDR3 is 16 residues. Trimming pared 1 base from V and 8 bases from J, leaving 18 bases between. Germline CDR1 reads LNHNV; CDR2 reads YYDKDF (reference sequence). The CDR3 spells CATSRVKGGRYDEQFF. The CDR3 DNA is TGTGCCACCAGCAGAGTAAAGGGGGGGAGGTATGATGAGCAGTTCTTC. The complete variable domain, with remaining parts taken from reference TRBV15 and TRBJ2-1, reads DAMVIQNPRYQVTQFGKPVTLSCSQTLNHNVMYWYQQKSSQAPKLLFHYYDKDFNNEADTPDNFQSRRPNTSFCFLDIRSPGLGDTAMYLCATSRVKGGRYDEQFFGPGTRLTVL.